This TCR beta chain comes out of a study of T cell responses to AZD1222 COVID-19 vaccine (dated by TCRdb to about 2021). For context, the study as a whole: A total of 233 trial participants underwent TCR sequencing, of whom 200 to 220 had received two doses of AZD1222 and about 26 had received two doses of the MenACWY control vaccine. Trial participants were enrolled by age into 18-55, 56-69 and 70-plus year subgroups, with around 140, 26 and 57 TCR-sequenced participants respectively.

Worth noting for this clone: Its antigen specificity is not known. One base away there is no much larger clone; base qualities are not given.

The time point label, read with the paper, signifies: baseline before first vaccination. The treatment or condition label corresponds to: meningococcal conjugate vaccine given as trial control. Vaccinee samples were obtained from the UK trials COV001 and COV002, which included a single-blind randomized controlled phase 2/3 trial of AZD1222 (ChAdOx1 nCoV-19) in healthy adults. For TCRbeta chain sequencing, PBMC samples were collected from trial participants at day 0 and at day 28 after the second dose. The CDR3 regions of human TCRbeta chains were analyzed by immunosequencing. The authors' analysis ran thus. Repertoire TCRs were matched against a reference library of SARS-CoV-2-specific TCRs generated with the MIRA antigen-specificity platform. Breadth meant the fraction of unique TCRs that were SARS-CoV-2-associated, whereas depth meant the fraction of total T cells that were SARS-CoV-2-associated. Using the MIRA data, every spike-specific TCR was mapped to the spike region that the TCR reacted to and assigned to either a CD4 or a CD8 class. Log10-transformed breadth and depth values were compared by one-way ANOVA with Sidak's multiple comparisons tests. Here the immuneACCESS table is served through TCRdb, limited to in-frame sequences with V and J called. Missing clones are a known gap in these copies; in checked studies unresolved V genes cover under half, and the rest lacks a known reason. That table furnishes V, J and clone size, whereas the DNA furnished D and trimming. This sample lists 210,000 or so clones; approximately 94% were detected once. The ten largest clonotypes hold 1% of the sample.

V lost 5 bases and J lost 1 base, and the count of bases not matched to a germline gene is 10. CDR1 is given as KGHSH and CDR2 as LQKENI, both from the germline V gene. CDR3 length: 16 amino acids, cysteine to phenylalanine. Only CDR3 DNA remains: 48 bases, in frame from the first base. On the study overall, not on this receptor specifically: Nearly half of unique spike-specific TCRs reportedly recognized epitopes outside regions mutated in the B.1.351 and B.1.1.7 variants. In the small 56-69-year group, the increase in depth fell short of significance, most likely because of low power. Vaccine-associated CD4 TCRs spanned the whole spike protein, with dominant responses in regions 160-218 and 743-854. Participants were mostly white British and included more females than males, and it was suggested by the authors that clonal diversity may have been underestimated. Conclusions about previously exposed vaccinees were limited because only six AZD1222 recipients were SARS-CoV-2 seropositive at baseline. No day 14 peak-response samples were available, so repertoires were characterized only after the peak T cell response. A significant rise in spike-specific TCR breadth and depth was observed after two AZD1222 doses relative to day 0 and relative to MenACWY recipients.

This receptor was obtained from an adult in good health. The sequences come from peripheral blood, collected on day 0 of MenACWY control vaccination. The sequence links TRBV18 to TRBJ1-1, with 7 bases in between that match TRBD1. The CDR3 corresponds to CASSTTTWDRNTEAFF. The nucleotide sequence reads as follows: TGTGCCAGCTCAACAACAACTTGGGACAGGAACACTGAAGCTTTCTTT.